The next 26 T cell receptor beta chains were all read from a single sample in a study of siplizumab effects on memory and regulatory T cells. Profiling relied on immunoSEQ multiplex PCR, and the TCRdb table lists in-frame clones only, not all of them. Of tens of thousands of clones listed, 80% to 90% were seen once; the top ten hold approximately 1.5%. Sequencing used Tregs sorted from blood. Receptors originate from a human donor in good health.

The gene calls are TRBV7-9 and TRBJ1-4, with D unresolved. The V end was cut by 2 bases, the J end by 0 bases, with 7 bases between. The CDR3 is 15 residues long. The germline V gene encodes CDR1 SEHNR and CDR2 FQNEAQ (reference sequence). The CDR3 reads CASSLYWATNEKLFF. The CDR3 DNA is TGTGCCAGCAGCTTATACTGGGCAACTAATGAAAAACTGTTTTTT.

The genes are TRBV5-4 and TRBJ1-1; D not resolved. The germline V gene has CDR1 SGHNT and CDR2 YYREEE (reference sequence). V lost 0 bases, J lost 0 bases, and 9 bases lay in between. The CDR3 is 15 residues long. CDR3 sequence reads: CASSLGVGLNTEAFF. The CDR3 coding sequence is TGTGCCAGCAGCTTGGGAGTAGGGCTGAACACTGAAGCTTTCTTT.

This rearrangement joins TRBV6-5 to TRBJ1-5; possible D gene TRBD1, 5 bases. Germline-derived CDR1 and CDR2 are MNHEY and SVGAGI. The CDR3 runs to 14 residues. Trimming cost V 6 bases and J 2 bases, with 11 bases left between them. CDR3 sequence: CASRDSGGNQPQHF. As DNA, the CDR3 is TGTGCCAGCAGAGACAGTGGCGGCAATCAGCCCCAGCATTTT.

Only one count was recorded for this clone. The rearrangement uses TRBV2 and TRBJ1-1, with 8 bases that match TRBD1. CDR3 size: 11 residues. CDR1 and CDR2 (germline): SNHLY, FYNNEI. The V segment lost 4 bases and the J segment 11 bases; nucleotides outside the gene matches: 3. The CDR3 here is CASSGDRRAFF. The CDR3 nucleotides read TGTGCCAGCAGTGGGGACAGGAGGGCTTTCTTT.

The chain uses TRBV4-2 and TRBJ2-5; 10 bases are shared with TRBD2. The CDR3 has 16 amino acids. Germline CDR1 is LGHNA and CDR2 is YNFKEQ. The J segment lost 5 bases and the V segment lost 1 base, leaving 7 bases of the junction unmatched. The DNA for the CDR3 is TGTGCCAGCAGCCAAGTTGGAGCGGGGGGGATCGAGACCCAGTACTTC. Protein product: CASSQVGAGGIETQYF.

This clone was recorded a few times. CDR3 protein: CASSLSMWLGAGANYGYTF. As DNA, the CDR3 is TGTGCCAGCAGTTTAAGCATGTGGCTGGGGGCCGGGGCTAACTATGGCTACACCTTC. The chain is built from TRBV27 and TRBJ1-2, with D maybe TRBD1 (6 bases). Germline CDR1 reads MNHEY; CDR2 reads SMNVEV (reference sequence). The CDR3 runs 19 residues. V lost 2 bases, J lost 0 bases, and 22 bases lay in between.

This clone was counted only a few times. The V call is TRBV10-2, the J call TRBJ2-3; no definite D call. The CDR3 loop spans 15 amino acids. V was clipped by 6 bases and J by 0 bases, with 13 bases between them. Germline CDR1 and CDR2: WSHSY and SAAADI. The CDR3 region has the DNA TGCGCCAGCAGACACCGTTTTCCTAGCACAGATACGCAGTATTTT. Protein product: CASRHRFPSTDTQYF.

V and J are TRBV5-6 and TRBJ1-2; D gene ambiguous. Trimming removed 2 bases from V and 10 bases from J, with 27 bases in between. This CDR3 spans 17 amino acids. Per germline, CDR1 SGHDT and CDR2 YYEEEE. The CDR3 bases are TGTGCCAGCAGCTTTCGGTCCATCGACATCCATAGACTACTCTACACCTTC. It encodes CASSFRSIDIHRLLYTF. The full variable domain, completed using reference TRBV5-6 and TRBJ1-2, is DAGVTQSPTHLIKTRGQQVTLRCSPKSGHDTVSWYQQALGQGPQFIFQYYEEEERQRGNFPDRFSGHQFPNYSSELNVNALLLGDSALYLCASSFRSIDIHRLLYTFGSGTRLTVV.

Turning to this clone: The same CDR3 can be traced to other DNA sequences in this sample. The chain carries TRBV6-6 and TRBJ2-7; D is unclear. Trimming took off 6 bases at V and 1 base at J, with 10 bases between the two ends. CDR3 length: 13 residues. CDR1 is MNHNY and CDR2 is SVGAGI in the germline V gene (reference sequence). CDR3 amino acids: CASRDASSYEQYF. The CDR3 region has the DNA TGTGCCAGCAGGGACGCGAGTTCCTACGAGCAGTACTTC.

The chain couples TRBV4-1 to TRBJ1-2; 9 bases align to TRBD1. The CDR3 spans 16 residues. Germline lookup yields CDR1 MGHRA and CDR2 YSYEKL. The junction had 14 bases not matched to a gene; V was cut back by 8 bases and J by 4 bases. CDR3 region: CASVPGQGENSYGYTF. The CDR3 DNA reads TGCGCCAGCGTACCGGGACAGGGCGAAAATTCCTATGGCTACACCTTC.

This sequence joins TRBV6-6 and TRBJ1-5, with D perhaps matching TRBD1 (5 bases). The CDR3 spans 13 residues. V lost 1 base, J lost 7 bases, and 8 bases lay in between. Germline CDR1 and CDR2: MNHNY and SVGAGI (reference sequence). The CDR3 DNA is TGTGCCAGCAGTTACTTCAGGGACCAGCCCCAGCATTTT. This translates into CASSYFRDQPQHF.

CDR3 amino acids: CASSYGFAGGAGELFF. For the CDR3, the DNA is TGTGCCAGCAGTTACGGGTTCGCGGGTGGGGCCGGGGAGCTGTTTTTT. The chain combines TRBV6-5 with TRBJ2-2; D may be TRBD2 (5 bases). Germline V lookup: CDR1 MNHEY, CDR2 SVGAGI. The germline V and J ends were trimmed by 2 bases and 6 bases, with 16 bases remaining between them. The CDR3 loop spans 16 amino acids.

This chain connects TRBV5-1 to TRBJ1-2; 11 bases line up with TRBD1. The CDR3 is made up of 15 amino acids. The trim removed 5 bases at V and 7 bases at J, leaving 10 bases unmatched. Germline-derived CDR1 and CDR2 are SGHRS and YFSETQ. For the CDR3, the DNA is TGCGCCAGCAGTTTCCAGGGACAGGGGGTGAGTGGCTACACCTTC. As protein: CASSFQGQGVSGYTF.

This clone was picked up one time. The chain has TRBV6-5 and TRBJ2-3; 8 bases are a match to TRBD1. The CDR3 consists of 15 residues. Losses at the gene ends were 5 bases for V and 4 bases for J; bases not matched to a gene: 8. The germline V gene encodes CDR1 MNHEY and CDR2 SVGAGI. CDR3 sequence reads: CASSRGTGPADTQYF. The CDR3 bases are TGTGCCAGCAGTCGGGGGACAGGCCCCGCAGATACGCAGTATTTT.

The chain combines TRBV4-1 with TRBJ2-3, with a tentative D call TRBD1 (6 bases). In germline, CDR1 is MGHRA, CDR2 YSYEKL. V lost 2 bases, J lost 4 bases, and 10 bases lay in between. CDR3 length: 14 amino acids. The CDR3 region has the DNA TGCGCCAGCAGCCAACTGGGGGCGGCAGATACGCAGTATTTT. Translating it yields CASSQLGAADTQYF.

On this clone: A much more abundant neighbour one base away suggests this may be a read error. CDR3 sequence reads: CASSDPGQPQHF. Here the CDR3 DNA reads TGTGCCAGCAGCGACCCCGGTCAGCCCCAGCATTTT. V is TRBV6-5 and J is TRBJ1-5; D is unclear. This CDR3 region has 12 residues. Looked up from germline, CDR1 is MNHEY and CDR2 is SVGAGI. V lost 6 bases to trimming and J lost 6 bases, with 9 bases between them.

This clone was picked up one time. This rearrangement joins TRBV10-3 to TRBJ2-3, with 9 bases that match TRBD2. This CDR3 contains 18 residues. V shed 5 bases, J shed 6 bases, and the junction held 18 bases outside the gene matches. The germline V gene has CDR1 ENHRY and CDR2 SYGVKD. This CDR3 is CAISKHLTGGGGEDTQYF. CDR3 nucleotides: TGTGCCATCAGTAAACACCTCACTGGCGGGGGGGGTGAGGATACGCAGTATTTT.

This clone has only a few counts. The J gene is TRBJ1-2, the V gene TRBV7-9, with 10 bases fitting TRBD1. Trimming removed 5 bases from V and 0 bases from J; junction bases left unmatched: 3. Per germline, CDR1 SEHNR and CDR2 FQNEAQ (reference sequence). This CDR3 is 15 amino acids long. The chain's CDR3 is CASSVGQGANYGYTF. The CDR3, as DNA: TGTGCCAGCAGCGTAGGACAGGGGGCTAACTATGGCTACACCTTC.

This chain uses TRBV7-3 with TRBJ2-1, with TRBD1 matching 11 bases. The V and J ends lost 5 bases and 9 bases, in that order; junction bases with no gene match: 6. The CDR3 is 14 amino acids. Germline-derived CDR1 and CDR2 are SGHTA and FQGTGA. As DNA, the CDR3 is TGTGCCAGCAGCCAAGCCGGGACAGGGGGTGAGCAGTTCTTC. Amino acid sequence: CASSQAGTGGEQFF.

V gene TRBV11-2 combines with J gene TRBJ2-3; 8 positions match TRBD1. Germline CDR1 SGHAT, CDR2 FQNNGV. The V and J ends lost 6 bases and 5 bases, in that order; junction bases with no gene match: 10. This CDR3 comprises 15 residues. CDR3 sequence (DNA): TGTGCCAGCAGTTGGACAGGGTATGATGGAGATACGCAGTATTTT. Its translation: CASSWTGYDGDTQYF.

The genes are TRBV27 and TRBJ2-1; D perhaps matches TRBD1 (6 bases). The V gene's germline CDR1 is MNHEY and CDR2 SMNVEV (reference sequence). The CDR3 has 15 amino acids. With 3 bases removed from V and 6 bases from J, the gap between germline ends came to 15 bases. The CDR3 sequence is CASSFIRGMFNEQFF. The CDR3 DNA reads TGTGCCAGCAGTTTCATCAGGGGCATGTTCAATGAGCAGTTCTTC.

The chain links TRBV19 to TRBJ2-2; 11 bases match TRBD1. The CDR3 totals 15 residues. Per the germline V gene, CDR1 is LNHDA and CDR2 is SQIVND (reference sequence). Germline trimming cut 4 bases from V and 4 bases from J; bases unmatched to any gene: 2. The CDR3 bases are TGTGCCAGTAGTAGGGACAGGGGGGTCACCGGGGAGCTGTTTTTT. This encodes CASSRDRGVTGELFF. Full variable domain (remainder filled in from reference TRBV19 and TRBJ2-2): DGGITQSPKYLFRKEGQNVTLSCEQNLNHDAMYWYRQDPGQGLRLIYYSQIVNDFQKGDIAEGYSVSREKKESFPLTVTSAQKNPTAFYLCASSRDRGVTGELFFGEGSRLTVL.

The rearrangement links TRBV14 to TRBJ1-2; TRBD1 is a possible D gene (6 bases). CDR1 is SGHDN, CDR2 FVKESK, per germline. The CDR3 is 15 amino acids. Trimming stripped 1 base from V and 2 bases from J, with 11 bases between. The chain's CDR3 is CASSQVAGQNYGYTF. As DNA, the CDR3 is TGTGCCAGCAGCCAAGTAGCCGGACAGAACTATGGCTACACCTTC.

The chain combines TRBV12-5 with TRBJ1-3; D gene ambiguous. CDR1 and CDR2 from the germline V gene are LGHNT and FRNRAP. The CDR3 length is 18 residues. V was cut by 0 bases and J by 2 bases, with 17 bases left in between. This chain's CDR3 is CASGLVSLNRAAGNTIYF. CDR3 DNA sequence: TGTGCTAGTGGTTTGGTATCCCTAAACCGGGCGGCTGGAAACACCATATATTTT.

The chain uses TRBV9 and TRBJ2-7; D is ambiguous. Trimming left V 2 bases short and J 5 bases short, with 11 bases between. Germline V gives CDR1 SGDLS, CDR2 YYNGEE. This CDR3 has 13 amino acids. CDR3 nucleotides: TGTGCCAGCAGCGTGGGCACTCGGGACGAGCAGTACTTC. It is translated as CASSVGTRDEQYF. The whole variable domain, remainder taken from reference TRBV9 and TRBJ2-7, is DSGVTQTPKHLITATGQRVTLRCSPRSGDLSVYWYQQSLDQGLQFLIQYYNGEERAKGNILERFSAQQFPDLHSELNLSSLELGDSALYFCASSVGTRDEQYFGPGTRLTVT.

V and J are TRBV5-6 and TRBJ2-7, with D hard to call. CDR1 and CDR2 (germline): SGHDT, YYEEEE. This CDR3 has 14 amino acids. V was cut by 6 bases and J by 0 bases, with 13 bases left in between. CDR3: CASNSGPSSYEQYF. The DNA for the CDR3 is TGTGCCAGCAACTCCGGGCCTTCCTCCTACGAGCAGTACTTC. Full variable domain (outside the CDR3, taken from reference TRBV5-6 and TRBJ2-7): DAGVTQSPTHLIKTRGQQVTLRCSPKSGHDTVSWYQQALGQGPQFIFQYYEEEERQRGNFPDRFSGHQFPNYSSELNVNALLLGDSALYLCASNSGPSSYEQYFGPGTRLTVT.